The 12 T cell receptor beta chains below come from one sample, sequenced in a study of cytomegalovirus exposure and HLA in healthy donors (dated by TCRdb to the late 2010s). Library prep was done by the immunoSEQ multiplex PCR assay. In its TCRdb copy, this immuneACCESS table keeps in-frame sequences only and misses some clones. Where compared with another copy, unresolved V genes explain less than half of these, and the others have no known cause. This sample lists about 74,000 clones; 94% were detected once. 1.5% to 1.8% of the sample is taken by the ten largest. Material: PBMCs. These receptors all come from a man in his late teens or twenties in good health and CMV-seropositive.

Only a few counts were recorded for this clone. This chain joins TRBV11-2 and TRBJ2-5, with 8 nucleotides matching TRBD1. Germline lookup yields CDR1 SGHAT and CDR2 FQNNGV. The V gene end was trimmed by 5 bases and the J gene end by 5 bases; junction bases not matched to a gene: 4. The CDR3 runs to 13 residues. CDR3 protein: CASSRQGLETQYF. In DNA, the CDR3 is TGTGCCAGCAGCCGACAGGGGTTGGAGACCCAGTACTTC.

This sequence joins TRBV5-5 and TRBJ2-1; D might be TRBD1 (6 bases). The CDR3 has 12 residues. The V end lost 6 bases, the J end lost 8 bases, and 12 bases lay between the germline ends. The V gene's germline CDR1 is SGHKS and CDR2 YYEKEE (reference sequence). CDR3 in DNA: TGTGCCAGCAACACAGGGTCGTATGAGCAGTTCTTC. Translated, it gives CASNTGSYEQFF.

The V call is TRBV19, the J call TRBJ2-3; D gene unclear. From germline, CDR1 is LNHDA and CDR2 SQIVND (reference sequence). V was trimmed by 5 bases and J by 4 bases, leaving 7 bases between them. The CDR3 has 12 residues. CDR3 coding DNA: TGTGCCAGTAGTGCCGAGGCAGATACGCAGTATTTT. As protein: CASSAEADTQYF. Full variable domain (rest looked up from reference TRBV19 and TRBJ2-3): DGGITQSPKYLFRKEGQNVTLSCEQNLNHDAMYWYRQDPGQGLRLIYYSQIVNDFQKGDIAEGYSVSREKKESFPLTVTSAQKNPTAFYLCASSAEADTQYFGPGTRLTVL.

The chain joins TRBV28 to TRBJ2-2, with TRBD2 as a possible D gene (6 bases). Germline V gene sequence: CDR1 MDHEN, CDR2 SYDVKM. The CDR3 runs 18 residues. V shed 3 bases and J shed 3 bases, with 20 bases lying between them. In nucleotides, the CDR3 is TGTGCCAGCAGTTTTCCGGAGGGCTCACCCTCATACACCGGGGAGCTGTTTTTT. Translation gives CASSFPEGSPSYTGELFF.

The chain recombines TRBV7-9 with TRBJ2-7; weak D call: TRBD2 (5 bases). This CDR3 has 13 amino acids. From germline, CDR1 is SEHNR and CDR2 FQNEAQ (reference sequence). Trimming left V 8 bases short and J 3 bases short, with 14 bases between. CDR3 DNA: TGTGCCAGCGAGGGAATCCGGGGCTACGAGCAGTACTTC. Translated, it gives CASEGIRGYEQYF.

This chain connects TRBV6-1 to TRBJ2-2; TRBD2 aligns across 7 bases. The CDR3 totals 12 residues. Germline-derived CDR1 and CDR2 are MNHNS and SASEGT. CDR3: CVGRTDTGELFF. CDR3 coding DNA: TGTGTCGGGAGGACGGACACCGGGGAGCTGTTTTTT.

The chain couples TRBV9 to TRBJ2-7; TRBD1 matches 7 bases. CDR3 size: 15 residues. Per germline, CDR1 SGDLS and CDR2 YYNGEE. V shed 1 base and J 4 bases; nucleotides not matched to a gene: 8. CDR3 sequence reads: CASSVSPGQMYEQYF. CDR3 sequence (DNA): TGTGCCAGCAGCGTAAGCCCGGGACAGATGTACGAGCAGTACTTC.

CDR3 coding DNA: TGTGCCAGCAGCTCTCGAGCGGGAGTGCTCTCCTACGAGCAGTACTTC. As protein: CASSSRAGVLSYEQYF. The chain combines TRBV7-9 with TRBJ2-7, with 8 bases lining up with TRBD2. The CDR3 loop spans 16 amino acids. V shed 4 bases, J shed 0 bases, and the junction held 8 bases outside the gene matches. In germline, CDR1 is SEHNR, CDR2 FQNEAQ (reference sequence).

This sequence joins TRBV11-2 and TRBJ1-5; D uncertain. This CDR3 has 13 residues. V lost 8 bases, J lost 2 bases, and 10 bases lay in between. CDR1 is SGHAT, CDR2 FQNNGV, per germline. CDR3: CASGVGGNQPQHF. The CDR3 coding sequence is TGTGCCAGCGGCGTCGGGGGCAATCAGCCCCAGCATTTT.

The CDR3 loop is CASSLEDRGAGTQYF. The CDR3 nucleotides read TGTGCCAGCAGTTTAGAGGACAGGGGGGCAGGCACGCAGTATTTT. This chain connects TRBV27 to TRBJ2-3; 10 bases agree with TRBD1. Germline V gives CDR1 MNHEY, CDR2 SMNVEV (reference sequence). The trim removed 2 bases at V and 9 bases at J, leaving 8 bases unmatched. The CDR3 covers 15 residues.

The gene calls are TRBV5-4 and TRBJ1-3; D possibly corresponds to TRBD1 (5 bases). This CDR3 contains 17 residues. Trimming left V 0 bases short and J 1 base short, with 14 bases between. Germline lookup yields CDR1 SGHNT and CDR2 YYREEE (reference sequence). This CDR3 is CASSLGGSFQSGNTIYF. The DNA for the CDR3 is TGTGCCAGCAGCTTGGGGGGCTCCTTCCAATCTGGAAACACCATATATTTT.

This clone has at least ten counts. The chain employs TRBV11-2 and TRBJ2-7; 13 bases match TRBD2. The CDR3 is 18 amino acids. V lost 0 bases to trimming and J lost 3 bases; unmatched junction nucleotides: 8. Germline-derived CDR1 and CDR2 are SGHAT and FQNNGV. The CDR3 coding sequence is TGTGCCAGCAGCTTAGATCGCAGGACTAGCGGGAGATACTACGAGCAGTACTTC. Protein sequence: CASSLDRRTSGRYYEQYF.